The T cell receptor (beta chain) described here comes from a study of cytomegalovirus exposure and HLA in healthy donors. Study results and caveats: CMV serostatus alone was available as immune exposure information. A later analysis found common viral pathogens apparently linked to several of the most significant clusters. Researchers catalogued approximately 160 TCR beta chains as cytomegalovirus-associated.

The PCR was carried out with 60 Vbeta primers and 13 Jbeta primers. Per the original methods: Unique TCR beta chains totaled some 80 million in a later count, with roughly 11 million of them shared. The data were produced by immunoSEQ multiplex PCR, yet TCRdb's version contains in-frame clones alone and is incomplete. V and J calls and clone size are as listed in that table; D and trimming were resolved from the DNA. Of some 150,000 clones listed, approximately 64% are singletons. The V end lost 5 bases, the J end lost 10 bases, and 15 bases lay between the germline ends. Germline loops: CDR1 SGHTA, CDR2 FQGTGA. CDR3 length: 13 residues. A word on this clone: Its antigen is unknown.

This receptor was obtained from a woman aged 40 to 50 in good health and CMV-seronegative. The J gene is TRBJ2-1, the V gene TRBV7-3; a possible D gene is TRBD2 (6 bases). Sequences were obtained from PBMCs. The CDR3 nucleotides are TGTGCCAGCAGCCTCGACCATCTAGCGGAGCAGTTCTTC. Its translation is CASSLDHLAEQFF.